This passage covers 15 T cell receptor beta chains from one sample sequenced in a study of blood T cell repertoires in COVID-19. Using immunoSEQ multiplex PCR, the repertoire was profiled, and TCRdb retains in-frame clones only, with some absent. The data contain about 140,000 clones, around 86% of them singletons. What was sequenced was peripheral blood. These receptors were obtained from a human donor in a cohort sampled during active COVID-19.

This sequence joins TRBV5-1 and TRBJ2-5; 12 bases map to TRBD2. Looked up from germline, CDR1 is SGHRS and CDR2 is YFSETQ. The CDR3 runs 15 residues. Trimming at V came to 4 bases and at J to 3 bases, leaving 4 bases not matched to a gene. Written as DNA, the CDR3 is TGCGCCAGCAGCACTGGACTAGCGGGAAAAGAGACCCAGTACTTC. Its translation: CASSTGLAGKETQYF.

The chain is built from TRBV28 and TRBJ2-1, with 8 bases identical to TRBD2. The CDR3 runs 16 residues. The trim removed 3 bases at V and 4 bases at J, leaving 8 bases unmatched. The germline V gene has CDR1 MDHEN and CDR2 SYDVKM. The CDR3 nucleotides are TGTGCCAGCAGTTTCCGCCAGCGGGGGATATACAATGAGCAGTTCTTC. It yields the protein CASSFRQRGIYNEQFF.

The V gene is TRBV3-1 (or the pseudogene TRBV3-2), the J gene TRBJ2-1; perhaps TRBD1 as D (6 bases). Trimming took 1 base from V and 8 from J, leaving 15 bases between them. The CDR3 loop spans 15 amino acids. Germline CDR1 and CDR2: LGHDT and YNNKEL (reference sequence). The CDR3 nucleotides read TGTGCCAGCAGCCAAGGGGGGCTGAGAGGGGATGAGCAGTTCTTC. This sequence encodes CASSQGGLRGDEQFF.

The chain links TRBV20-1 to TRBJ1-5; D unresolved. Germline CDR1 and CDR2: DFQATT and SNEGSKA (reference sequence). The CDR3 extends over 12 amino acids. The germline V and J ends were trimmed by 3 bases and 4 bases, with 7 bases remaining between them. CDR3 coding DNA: TGCAGTGCTAGTGCCGGGAATCAGCCCCAGCATTTT. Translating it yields CSASAGNQPQHF.

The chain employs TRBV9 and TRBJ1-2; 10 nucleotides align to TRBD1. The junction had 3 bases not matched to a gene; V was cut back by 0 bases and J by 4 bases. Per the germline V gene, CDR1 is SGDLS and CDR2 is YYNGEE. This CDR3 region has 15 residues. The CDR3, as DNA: TGTGCCAGCAGCGTAGGCGACAGGGGGCTCTATGGCTACACCTTC. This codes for CASSVGDRGLYGYTF.

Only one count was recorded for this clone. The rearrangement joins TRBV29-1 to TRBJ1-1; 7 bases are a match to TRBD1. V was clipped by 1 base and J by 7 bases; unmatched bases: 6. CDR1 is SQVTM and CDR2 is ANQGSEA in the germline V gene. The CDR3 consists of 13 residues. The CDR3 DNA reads TGCAGCGTTGAAGGGACAGGTACCCTTGAAGCTTTCTTT. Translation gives CSVEGTGTLEAFF.

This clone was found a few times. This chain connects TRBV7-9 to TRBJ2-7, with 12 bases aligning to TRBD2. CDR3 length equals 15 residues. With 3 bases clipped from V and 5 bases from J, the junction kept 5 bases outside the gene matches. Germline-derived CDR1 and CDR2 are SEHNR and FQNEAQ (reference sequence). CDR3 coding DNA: TGTGCCAGCAGCTTTCCGACTAGCGGGAGCGACGAGCAGTACTTC. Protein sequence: CASSFPTSGSDEQYF.

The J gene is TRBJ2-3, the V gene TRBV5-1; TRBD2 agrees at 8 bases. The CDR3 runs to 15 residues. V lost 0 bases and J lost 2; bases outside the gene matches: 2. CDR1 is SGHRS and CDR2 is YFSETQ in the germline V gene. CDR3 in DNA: TGCGCCAGCAGCTTGGGACTAGCGCACACAGATACGCAGTATTTT. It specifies CASSLGLAHTDTQYF.

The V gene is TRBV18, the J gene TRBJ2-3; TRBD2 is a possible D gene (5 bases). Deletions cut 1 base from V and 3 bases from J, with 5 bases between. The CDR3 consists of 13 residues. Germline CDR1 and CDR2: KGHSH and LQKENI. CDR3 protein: CASSPRGTDTQYF. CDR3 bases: TGTGCCAGCTCACCACGAGGGACAGATACGCAGTATTTT.

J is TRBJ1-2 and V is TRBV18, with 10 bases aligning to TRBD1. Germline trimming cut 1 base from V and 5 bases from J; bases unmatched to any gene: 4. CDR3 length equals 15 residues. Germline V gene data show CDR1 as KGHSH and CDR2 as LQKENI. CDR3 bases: TGTGCCAGCTCACCACAGGGGGACAGGGGTTATGGCTACACCTTC. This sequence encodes CASSPQGDRGYGYTF.

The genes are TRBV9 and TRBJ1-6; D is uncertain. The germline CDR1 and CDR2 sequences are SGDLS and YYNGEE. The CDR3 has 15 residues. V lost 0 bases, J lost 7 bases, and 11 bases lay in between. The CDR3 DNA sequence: TGTGCCAGCAGCGTAGGGTTAGCTCTAAATTCACCCCTCCACTTT. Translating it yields CASSVGLALNSPLHF.

The CDR3 sequence is CASTPRDMGEKLFF. The CDR3, as DNA: TGTGCCAGCACCCCCCGGGACATGGGGGAAAAACTGTTTTTT. The rearrangement links TRBV2 to TRBJ1-4; weak D call: TRBD1 (6 bases). V was pared by 7 bases and J by 8 bases, with 17 bases between. Germline lookup yields CDR1 SNHLY and CDR2 FYNNEI. The CDR3 contains 14 residues.

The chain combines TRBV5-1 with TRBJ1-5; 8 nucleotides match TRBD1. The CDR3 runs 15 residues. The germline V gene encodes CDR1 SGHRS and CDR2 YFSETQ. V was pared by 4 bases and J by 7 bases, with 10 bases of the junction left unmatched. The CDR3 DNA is TGCGCCAGCAGCCCCTGGACAGGGACAGGCCAGCCCCAGCATTTT. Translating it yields CASSPWTGTGQPQHF. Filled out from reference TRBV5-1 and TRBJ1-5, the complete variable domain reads KAGVTQTPRYLIKTRGQQVTLSCSPISGHRSVSWYQQTPGQGLQFLFEYFSETQRNKGNFPGRFSGRQFSNSRSEMNVSTLELGDSALYLCASSPWTGTGQPQHFGDGTRLSIL.

The CDR3 sequence: CASSSPGLAGRSSYNEQFF. The CDR3 nucleotides read TGTGCCAGCAGCTCACCGGGACTAGCGGGACGAAGCTCCTACAATGAGCAGTTCTTC. The V gene is TRBV11-2, the J gene TRBJ2-1, with 13 bases matching TRBD2. The J segment lost 0 bases and the V segment lost 4 bases, leaving 9 bases of the junction unmatched. Germline V gene data show CDR1 as SGHAT and CDR2 as FQNNGV. CDR3 length: 19 residues.

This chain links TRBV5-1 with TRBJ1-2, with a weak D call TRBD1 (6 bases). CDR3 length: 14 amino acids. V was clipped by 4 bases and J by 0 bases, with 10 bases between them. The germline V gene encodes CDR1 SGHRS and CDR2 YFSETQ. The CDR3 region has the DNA TGCGCCAGCAGCCGAGAGGGGGCTAACTATGGCTACACCTTC. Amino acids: CASSREGANYGYTF.